The 8 T cell receptor beta chains below were found in one sample sequenced in a study of T cell clonality in common variable immunodeficiency. Data came from immunoSEQ multiplex PCR; TCRdb stores just in-frame clones and leaves some out. This sample carries about 52,000 clones and no singletons, and approximately 5.4% goes to the top ten. Sequencing input: peripheral blood mononuclear cells. The receptor source for this set is a person between 18 and 75 years old in good health.

The table lists this clone with many counts. The read halts 3 residues ahead of the CDR3 end, with the missing end drawn from the germline J gene. The chain is built from TRBV5-4 and TRBJ2-7; 9 nucleotides align to TRBD2. Trimming cost V 4 bases and J 2 bases; bases outside gene matches: 7. The CDR3 sequence is 15 residues long. The V gene's germline CDR1 is SGHNT and CDR2 YYREEE (reference sequence). Partial CDR3 DNA: TGTGCCAGCAGCCTTAGCGGGGGAGAAACCTACGAG. Amino acids: CASSLSGGETYE. The entire CDR3 protein reads CASSLSGGETYEQYF.

This clone was observed many times. Coverage ceases 3 residues before the CDR3 finishes, and the germline J gene fills in the end. The chain links TRBV7-2 to TRBJ1-5, with D possibly being TRBD1 (5 bases). The germline V and J ends were trimmed by 3 bases and 0 bases, with 9 bases remaining between them. This CDR3 contains 15 residues. Looked up from germline, CDR1 is SGHTA and CDR2 is FQGNSA. CDR3 in amino acids: CASSLTAYSNQPQHF. The covered CDR3 bases are TGTGCCAGCAGCTTGACAGCTTATAGCAATCAGCCC.

This clone was recorded at least ten times. The read finishes 3 residues shy of the CDR3 end, and the germline J gene is used to complete it. The chain recombines TRBV20-1 with TRBJ2-5, with TRBD2 matching over 8 bases. The CDR3 is 16 amino acids. Germline lookup yields CDR1 DFQATT and CDR2 SNEGSKA (reference sequence). Trimming removed 0 bases from V and 5 bases from J; junction bases left unmatched: 11. The CDR3 region is CSARDALAGLPETQYF. The covered CDR3 bases are TGCAGTGCTAGAGATGCGCTAGCGGGCTTGCCTGAGACC.

This clone has a count of ten or more. The sequenced fragment ends 3 residues before the CDR3 boundary, so the rest is inferred from the germline J gene. V usage is TRBV7-2 and J usage is TRBJ2-2, with 8 bases aligning to TRBD2. Germline V gene lookup returns CDR1 SGHTA and CDR2 FQGNSA. The trim removed 5 bases at V and 8 bases at J, leaving 7 bases unmatched. This CDR3 spans 14 amino acids. This CDR3 is CASSPIAGTGELFF. The DNA read from the CDR3 is TGTGCCAGCAGCCCAATAGCGGGAACTGGGGAG.

This clone came up many times. The read is 3 residues too short to cover the CDR3 end, so that end is filled in from the germline J gene. The chain is built from TRBV5-1 and TRBJ2-3; 15 nucleotides match TRBD2. Germline V gene data show CDR1 as SGHRS and CDR2 as YFSETQ. The J segment lost 5 bases and the V segment lost 2 bases, leaving 3 bases of the junction unmatched. This CDR3 region has 16 residues. The covered CDR3 bases are TGCGCCAGCAGCTTTAGGACTAGCGGGAGGGGAGATACG. Translated: CASSFRTSGRGDT. The full CDR3 protein is CASSFRTSGRGDTQYF.

Notes on this clone: With the read ending 3 residues before the CDR3 end, the germline J gene is used to fill in that end. The chain employs TRBV6-2 or TRBV6-3 and TRBJ1-4; the D gene is possibly TRBD1 (6 bases). This CDR3 contains 14 residues. The V end was cut by 8 bases, the J end by 10 bases, with 20 bases between. The germline CDR1 and CDR2 sequences are MNHEY and SVGEGT. CDR3 residues: CASGRGGRRVKLFF. CDR3 DNA (partial): TGTGCCAGCGGGCGGGGGGGGCGTCGGGTAAAA.

This clone was detected ten times or more. The covered CDR3 bases are TGTGCCAGCAGCATAAGACAGGGGGCTATTGGGGAGACC. Its protein is CASSIRQGAIGET. The full CDR3 is CASSIRQGAIGETQYF. This chain links TRBV12-3 or TRBV12-4 with TRBJ2-5; 10 bases agree with TRBD1. The read ends 3 residues before the CDR3 terminus; that terminus is restored from the germline J gene. V trimming: 6 bases; J trimming: 5 bases; junction bases outside the gene matches: 12. The length of the CDR3 is 16 residues.

This clone was observed many times. The read falls 3 residues short of the CDR3 end, and the missing part is taken from the germline J gene. This chain joins TRBV9 and TRBJ1-5; possible D gene TRBD1, 5 bases. The CDR3 has 16 amino acids. Trimming took 4 bases from V and 3 from J, leaving 17 bases between them. Germline CDR1 SGDLS, CDR2 YYNGEE. CDR3 bases read: TGTGCCAGCAGCCCTGGACATGGTGCTCTCAATCAGCCC. Its translation is CASSPGHGALNQP. The full CDR3 sequence reads CASSPGHGALNQPQHF.